This T cell receptor beta chain was captured in a study of early T cells in non-severe SARS-CoV-2 infection. The germline V gene encodes CDR1 LGHDT and CDR2 YNNKEL (reference sequence). The V end lost 1 base, the J end lost 5 bases, and 19 bases lay between the germline ends. The CDR3 has 17 amino acids. Unique molecular identifiers tagged individual cDNA molecules. MiXCR was run by TCRdb on the 5' RACE reads, yielding one entry per CDR3 protein. The sample yields some 71,000 distinct CDR3 sequences, around 15% seen once. This chain links TRBV3-1 with TRBJ2-3; D is tentatively TRBD1 or TRBD2 (6 bases each). Sequencing was performed on whole blood. The receptor's source is an adult who was a healthcare worker with PCR-confirmed SARS-CoV-2 infection or an uninfected control (not recorded which). The CDR3 nucleotides are TGTGCCAGCAGCCAAGTCCCCCCCCGGGGGCGGAAAGATACGCAGTATTTT. It codes for CASSQVPPRGRKDTQYF.